This is a list of T cell receptor beta chains from one sample in a study of control samples from healthy donors and cancer patients. Sequencing was performed with immunoSEQ multiplex PCR; in TCRdb, only in-frame clones are kept and a portion is missing. The table records over 200,000 clones, about 80% of them present only once. Sequencing was carried out using PBMCs. These receptors were obtained from an older woman with lung cancer. The CDR3 runs from the conserved cysteine through the conserved F or W. Fields, in order: J gene, V gene, clone size, D gene, CDR3 DNA, CDR3 protein. The D gene is left open where the match is weak. Some rows have no size entry. The others give once, few or many, or a class for an expanded clone.

J gene: TRBJ2-5
V gene: TRBV5-1
clone size: NA
D gene: TRBD1
CDR3 DNA: TGCGCCAGCAGCTTGGATGGGACAGTCCAAGAGACCCAGTACTTC
CDR3 protein: CASSLDGTVQETQYF

J gene: TRBJ2-1
V gene: TRBV18
clone size: NA
D gene: TRBD2
CDR3 DNA: TGTGCCAGCTCACCACCGGGCGGGAGTGTGGGTGAGCAGTTCTTC
CDR3 protein: CASSPPGGSVGEQFF

J gene: TRBJ2-7
V gene: TRBV28
clone size: NA
D gene: TRBD2
CDR3 DNA: TGTGCCAGCAGCGATAGCGGGACTTACTACGAGCAGTACTTC
CDR3 protein: CASSDSGTYYEQYF

J gene: TRBJ2-2
V gene: TRBV5-1
clone size: NA
D gene: TRBD2
CDR3 DNA: TGCGCCAGCAGCTTGGACGGGGGGATTTACGGGGAGCTGTTTTTT
CDR3 protein: CASSLDGGIYGELFF

J gene: TRBJ1-4
V gene: TRBV14
clone size: once
D gene: TRBD1
CDR3 DNA: TGTGCCAGCAGCCAAGAACGTCCTGGGACAGGGCTCTATAATGAAAAACTGTTTTTT
CDR3 protein: CASSQERPGTGLYNEKLFF

J gene: TRBJ2-7
V gene: TRBV3-1/TRBV3-2
clone size: NA
D gene: TRBD2
CDR3 DNA: TGTGCCAGCAGCCATAGCGGGAACTCCTACGAGCAGTACTTC
CDR3 protein: CASSHSGNSYEQYF

J gene: TRBJ2-5
V gene: TRBV7-2
clone size: NA
D gene: NA
CDR3 DNA: TGTGCCAGCAGCCTATCTAGCGACAGGGCTCGTCAGGCCCAGTACTTC
CDR3 protein: CASSLSSDRARQAQYF

J gene: TRBJ1-3
V gene: TRBV3-1/TRBV3-2
clone size: NA
D gene: NA
CDR3 DNA: TGTGCCAGCAGCCCGGAGGGCTCTGGAAACACCATATATTTT
CDR3 protein: CASSPEGSGNTIYF

J gene: TRBJ2-5
V gene: TRBV10-3
clone size: NA
D gene: TRBD2
CDR3 DNA: TGTGCCATCAGTGAGCCGGGACTATCCCAAGAGACCCAGTACTTC
CDR3 protein: CAISEPGLSQETQYF

J gene: TRBJ1-2
V gene: TRBV7-9
clone size: NA
D gene: NA
CDR3 DNA: TGTGCCAGCAGCTTAGCAGGAGACCCCACTAACTATGGCTACACCTTC
CDR3 protein: CASSLAGDPTNYGYTF

J gene: TRBJ2-7
V gene: TRBV5-5
clone size: once
D gene: TRBD1
CDR3 DNA: TGTGCCAGCAGCTTGGCCGGGACAGGGGTCCAAGGGCAGTACTTC
CDR3 protein: CASSLAGTGVQGQYF

J gene: TRBJ1-2
V gene: TRBV30
clone size: NA
D gene: TRBD1
CDR3 DNA: TGTGCCTGGAGTGTAGGCCAGGGGGGAACCTTTTATGGCTACACCTTC
CDR3 protein: CAWSVGQGGTFYGYTF

J gene: TRBJ1-1
V gene: TRBV2
clone size: few
D gene: NA
CDR3 DNA: TGTGCCAGCGGGAGGGGAGCGACAGCCCATGAAGCTTTCTTT
CDR3 protein: CASGRGATAHEAFF

J gene: TRBJ2-3
V gene: TRBV20-1
clone size: once
D gene: NA
CDR3 DNA: TGCAGTGCTAGTCCCGGACAGAGCACAGATACGCAGTATTTT
CDR3 protein: CSASPGQSTDTQYF

J gene: TRBJ2-7
V gene: TRBV10-3
clone size: few
D gene: NA
CDR3 DNA: TGTGCCATCAGTGAGTATCTGGGTTCCTACGAGCAGTACTTC
CDR3 protein: CAISEYLGSYEQYF

J gene: TRBJ1-5
V gene: TRBV18
clone size: NA
D gene: TRBD1
CDR3 DNA: TGTGCCAGCTCACCCAACCAGGGGGCCGATCAGCCCCAGCATTTT
CDR3 protein: CASSPNQGADQPQHF

J gene: TRBJ1-6
V gene: TRBV6-6
clone size: NA
D gene: TRBD1
CDR3 DNA: TGTGCAGCGACAGGGTCACGTTCACCCCTCCACTTT
CDR3 protein: CAATGSRSPLHF

J gene: TRBJ1-2
V gene: TRBV28
clone size: NA
D gene: NA
CDR3 DNA: TGTGCCAGCAGTTTAGTTGACATTGCCTATGGCTACACCTTC
CDR3 protein: CASSLVDIAYGYTF

J gene: TRBJ1-2
V gene: TRBV10-2
clone size: NA
D gene: TRBD1
CDR3 DNA: TGCGCCAGCAGTGAGTTTACAGGGGGATATGGCTACACCTTC
CDR3 protein: CASSEFTGGYGYTF

J gene: TRBJ1-2
V gene: TRBV6-1
clone size: once
D gene: NA
CDR3 DNA: TGTGCCAGCAGTGAGCCAGGGAGATCCTATGGCTACACCTTC
CDR3 protein: CASSEPGRSYGYTF

J gene: TRBJ1-1
V gene: TRBV20-1
clone size: NA
D gene: TRBD1
CDR3 DNA: TGCAGTGCTAGTGTTGGGACAGGGGGTTTCTTT
CDR3 protein: CSASVGTGGFF

J gene: TRBJ2-1
V gene: TRBV9
clone size: once
D gene: NA
CDR3 DNA: TGTGCCAGCAGCGTAGCTCTATACCATGAGCAGTTCTTC
CDR3 protein: CASSVALYHEQFF

J gene: TRBJ2-7
V gene: TRBV7-3
clone size: NA
D gene: TRBD1
CDR3 DNA: TGTGCCAGCAGTTCTAACCGGGACAGGGGTCTACACGAGCAGTACTTC
CDR3 protein: CASSSNRDRGLHEQYF

J gene: TRBJ1-1
V gene: TRBV2
clone size: NA
D gene: TRBD1
CDR3 DNA: TGTGCCAGCAGGGGGACAGAGATTAACCCTGAAGCTTTCTTT
CDR3 protein: CASRGTEINPEAFF

J gene: TRBJ1-2
V gene: TRBV3-1/TRBV3-2
clone size: once
D gene: NA
CDR3 DNA: TGTGCCAGCAGCCCGACAGGAGTAGCTAACTATGGCTACACCTTC
CDR3 protein: CASSPTGVANYGYTF

J gene: TRBJ1-1
V gene: TRBV6-5
clone size: NA
D gene: TRBD1
CDR3 DNA: TGTGCCAGCAGTCTACAGGGGCTGAACACTGAAGCTTTCTTT
CDR3 protein: CASSLQGLNTEAFF

J gene: TRBJ1-4
V gene: TRBV6-6
clone size: NA
D gene: NA
CDR3 DNA: TGTGCCAGCTCCAACCGGGGGGGTGTTGAAAAACTGTTTTTT
CDR3 protein: CASSNRGGVEKLFF

J gene: TRBJ2-1
V gene: TRBV3-1/TRBV3-2
clone size: NA
D gene: NA
CDR3 DNA: TGTGCCAGCAGCCAAGATCCCGCTATTGAGGAGCAGTTCTTC
CDR3 protein: CASSQDPAIEEQFF

J gene: TRBJ1-1
V gene: TRBV13
clone size: NA
D gene: NA
CDR3 DNA: TGTGCCAGCAGCTTAGTGGGGAGGAACACTGAAGCTTTCTTT
CDR3 protein: CASSLVGRNTEAFF

J gene: TRBJ1-1
V gene: TRBV3-1/TRBV3-2
clone size: NA
D gene: NA
CDR3 DNA: TGTGCCAGCAGTAATGGGGCAATGAACACTGAAGCTTTCTTT
CDR3 protein: CASSNGAMNTEAFF

J gene: TRBJ2-1
V gene: TRBV5-4
clone size: NA
D gene: TRBD2
CDR3 DNA: TGTGCCAGCAGCTTCCCTAGCGGGGGGGCGTACAATGAGCAGTTCTTC
CDR3 protein: CASSFPSGGAYNEQFF

J gene: TRBJ1-6
V gene: TRBV18
clone size: NA
D gene: NA
CDR3 DNA: TGTGCCAGCTCACCACGAGTGGGAAGAGTCTCTTCACCCCTCCACTTT
CDR3 protein: CASSPRVGRVSSPLHF

J gene: TRBJ1-5
V gene: TRBV19
clone size: NA
D gene: NA
CDR3 DNA: TGTGCCAGTAGTGGGTCGGGGCTCAGCAATCAGCCCCAGCATTTT
CDR3 protein: CASSGSGLSNQPQHF

J gene: TRBJ2-5
V gene: TRBV5-5
clone size: NA
D gene: NA
CDR3 DNA: TGTGCCAGCAGCTTCGAGATACAGGGATTAGGACGAGAGACCCAGTACTTC
CDR3 protein: CASSFEIQGLGRETQYF

J gene: TRBJ2-1
V gene: TRBV2
clone size: once
D gene: NA
CDR3 DNA: TGTGCCAGCAGTAGAGGACGGTGGGAGCAGTTCTTC
CDR3 protein: CASSRGRWEQFF

J gene: TRBJ1-1
V gene: TRBV3-1/TRBV3-2
clone size: once
D gene: NA
CDR3 DNA: TGTGCCAGCAGCCACCCCAACGGGGGGTCGGGAGAAGCTTTCTTT
CDR3 protein: CASSHPNGGSGEAFF

J gene: TRBJ2-2
V gene: TRBV5-1
clone size: NA
D gene: TRBD1
CDR3 DNA: TGCGCCAGCAGCTCGACAGGGCTCCGCCCCGGGGAGCTGTTTTTT
CDR3 protein: CASSSTGLRPGELFF

J gene: TRBJ1-4
V gene: TRBV30
clone size: NA
D gene: NA
CDR3 DNA: TGTGCCTGGAGTGTACGGGCGACTAATGAAAAACTGTTTTTT
CDR3 protein: CAWSVRATNEKLFF

J gene: TRBJ2-3
V gene: TRBV30
clone size: NA
D gene: NA
CDR3 DNA: TGTGCCTGGTTACAAGTCGATACGCAGTATTTT
CDR3 protein: CAWLQVDTQYF

J gene: TRBJ2-5
V gene: TRBV9
clone size: NA
D gene: NA
CDR3 DNA: TGTGCCAGCAGCGTAGGTCAGCGACAAGAGACCCAGTACTTC
CDR3 protein: CASSVGQRQETQYF

J gene: TRBJ1-3
V gene: TRBV3-1/TRBV3-2
clone size: NA
D gene: NA
CDR3 DNA: TGTGCCAGCAGAGGGGCAGCCGCGTGGAACACCATATATTTT
CDR3 protein: CASRGAAAWNTIYF

J gene: TRBJ2-7
V gene: TRBV2
clone size: NA
D gene: NA
CDR3 DNA: TGTGCCAGCCATTTGGACAGCAGCTCCTACGAGCAGTACTTC
CDR3 protein: CASHLDSSSYEQYF

J gene: TRBJ2-7
V gene: TRBV3-1/TRBV3-2
clone size: NA
D gene: NA
CDR3 DNA: TGTGCCAGCAGCCCGGGGGTACTAGGTGACGAGCAGTACTTC
CDR3 protein: CASSPGVLGDEQYF

J gene: TRBJ2-1
V gene: TRBV5-1
clone size: few
D gene: TRBD1
CDR3 DNA: TGCGCCAGCAGCTTGGGGGGGACAGGGACCTACAATGAGCAGTTCTTC
CDR3 protein: CASSLGGTGTYNEQFF

J gene: TRBJ2-7
V gene: TRBV28
clone size: NA
D gene: TRBD1
CDR3 DNA: TGTGCCAGCAGTTTAGTCGGGACAGGGAACTCCTACGAGCAGTACTTC
CDR3 protein: CASSLVGTGNSYEQYF

J gene: TRBJ1-3
V gene: TRBV5-1
clone size: NA
D gene: TRBD1
CDR3 DNA: TGCGCCAGCAGCGCGACCGGGACAGGGAGCTCTGGAAACACCATATATTTT
CDR3 protein: CASSATGTGSSGNTIYF

J gene: TRBJ2-3
V gene: TRBV19
clone size: NA
D gene: NA
CDR3 DNA: TGTGCCAGTAGTATCCGCGAGCTAGCAACAGATACGCAGTATTTT
CDR3 protein: CASSIRELATDTQYF

J gene: TRBJ1-1
V gene: TRBV5-6
clone size: NA
D gene: NA
CDR3 DNA: TGTGCCAGCAGCTTGGGGATGGGGAACACTGAAGCTTTCTTT
CDR3 protein: CASSLGMGNTEAFF

J gene: TRBJ2-1
V gene: TRBV3-1/TRBV3-2
clone size: once
D gene: TRBD2
CDR3 DNA: TGTGCCAACACCCTAGCGGGGAGGGCAGCAAATGAGCAGTTCTTC
CDR3 protein: CANTLAGRAANEQFF

J gene: TRBJ2-7
V gene: TRBV4-2
clone size: few
D gene: TRBD1
CDR3 DNA: TGTGCCAGCAGCTTAAACCGGGACAGCGGTTACGAGCAGTACTTC
CDR3 protein: CASSLNRDSGYEQYF

J gene: TRBJ2-1
V gene: TRBV6-5
clone size: NA
D gene: NA
CDR3 DNA: TGTGCCAGTATTATGGACCTCTCAAGGGGTGAGCAGTTCTTC
CDR3 protein: CASIMDLSRGEQFF

J gene: TRBJ2-7
V gene: TRBV5-1
clone size: NA
D gene: TRBD1
CDR3 DNA: TGCGCCAGCAGCCCAGAAAGACAGGGAGCCTACGAGCAGTACTTC
CDR3 protein: CASSPERQGAYEQYF

J gene: TRBJ1-2
V gene: TRBV6-6
clone size: NA
D gene: NA
CDR3 DNA: TGTGCCAGCAGCACCGGGGGTTTCTATGGCTACACCTTC
CDR3 protein: CASSTGGFYGYTF

J gene: TRBJ1-2
V gene: TRBV20-1
clone size: NA
D gene: NA
CDR3 DNA: TGCAGTGCTAGTTCGTGGACAGAGGCCTATGGCTACACCTTC
CDR3 protein: CSASSWTEAYGYTF